A selection of T cell receptor beta chains follows, all from one sample in a study of cytomegalovirus exposure and HLA in healthy donors. Produced via immunoSEQ multiplex PCR; TCRdb's table is partial and in-frame only. The sample records approximately 270,000 clones, 80% to 90% being singletons. Input material: PBMCs. Receptor source: a woman between 18 and 29 years old in good health and CMV-seronegative. Each CDR3 is given with its conserved first and last residue. The D gene is left open where the match is weak. Some rows have no size entry. The others give once, few or many, or a class for an expanded clone.

V: TRBV6-6; D: .; size: .; J: TRBJ1-2; DNA: TGTGCCAGCAGACTACTTAGAGGGCTTTCTAACTATGGCTACACCTTC; CDR3: CASRLLRGLSNYGYTF
V: TRBV6-6; D: TRBD1; size: .; J: TRBJ1-2; DNA: TGTGCCAGCAGTTACCAGGGACAGGCTAACTATGGCTACACCTTC; CDR3: CASSYQGQANYGYTF
V: TRBV5-6; D: TRBD1; size: .; J: TRBJ1-2; DNA: TGTGCCAGCAGCTTGGGGGACAGGGACTTTGGCTACACCTTC; CDR3: CASSLGDRDFGYTF
V: TRBV5-1; D: TRBD1; size: .; J: TRBJ2-5; DNA: TGCGCCAGCAGCTCCCACAGGGGGCCAGAGACCCAGTACTTC; CDR3: CASSSHRGPETQYF
V: TRBV4-3; D: TRBD1; size: .; J: TRBJ2-7; DNA: TGCGCCAGCAGCCAAGGGACAGGGGAATACGAGCAGTACTTC; CDR3: CASSQGTGEYEQYF
V: TRBV10-3; D: .; size: .; J: TRBJ1-5; DNA: TGTGCCATCAGTGGCGGAGGGGATGGTCAGCCCCAGCATTTT; CDR3: CAISGGGDGQPQHF
V: TRBV6-5; D: .; size: .; J: TRBJ2-7; DNA: TGTGCCAGCAGTTACTCTGCGGTGAGCTCCTACGAGCAGTACTTC; CDR3: CASSYSAVSSYEQYF
V: TRBV7-9; D: TRBD2; size: .; J: TRBJ2-7; DNA: TGTGCCAGCAGCTTGGCTAGCGGAACCTACGAGCAGTACTTC; CDR3: CASSLASGTYEQYF
V: TRBV6-1; D: .; size: once; J: TRBJ1-2; DNA: TGTGCCAGCAGCGAGGTCTATGGCTACACCTTC; CDR3: CASSEVYGYTF
V: TRBV5-1; D: TRBD2; size: .; J: TRBJ2-2; DNA: TGCGCCAGCAGCTTGGGGACTAGCGGCTTCACCGGGGAGCTGTTTTTT; CDR3: CASSLGTSGFTGELFF
V: TRBV19; D: .; size: .; J: TRBJ1-2; DNA: TGTGCCAGTAGAGGTCAGGAGGGCCTCTACTTC; CDR3: CASRGQEGLYF
V: TRBV9; D: .; size: .; J: TRBJ2-1; DNA: TGTGCCAGCAGCGTAGGCGGGGTGATTTACAATGAGCAGTTCTTC; CDR3: CASSVGGVIYNEQFF
V: TRBV7-9; D: TRBD1; size: .; J: TRBJ1-1; DNA: TGTGCCAGCAGCTTCCGGACAGGGGGTGAAGCTTTCTTT; CDR3: CASSFRTGGEAFF
V: TRBV27; D: TRBD2; size: .; J: TRBJ2-7; DNA: TGTGCCAGCAGTTTAGCGGGAGGGCCCTACGAGCAGTACTTC; CDR3: CASSLAGGPYEQYF
V: TRBV5-1; D: .; size: .; J: TRBJ2-5; DNA: TGCGCCAGCAGCCCCGGGGGAGCAGGAGAGACCCAGTACTTC; CDR3: CASSPGGAGETQYF
V: TRBV5-1; D: .; size: .; J: TRBJ2-1; DNA: TGCGCCAGCAGCTGGGTCCGGGACGGGGGAGTCAATGAGCAGTTCTTC; CDR3: CASSWVRDGGVNEQFF
V: TRBV6-5; D: TRBD1; size: few; J: TRBJ2-7; DNA: TGTGCCAGCAGTCGGGACAGGGTGGGATACGAGCAGTACTTC; CDR3: CASSRDRVGYEQYF
V: TRBV9; D: .; size: .; J: TRBJ1-4; DNA: TGTGCCACCGAATCGACAGTAACTCTATGGGGTAATGAAAAACTGTTTTTT; CDR3: CATESTVTLWGNEKLFF
V: TRBV7-2; D: .; size: .; J: TRBJ1-2; DNA: TGTGCCAGCAGCACCTACCTATCCGATGGCTACACCTTC; CDR3: CASSTYLSDGYTF
V: TRBV10-3; D: TRBD1; size: .; J: TRBJ1-1; DNA: TGTGCCATCAGGGGGACAGGGGGACTGAACACTGAAGCTTTCTTT; CDR3: CAIRGTGGLNTEAFF
V: TRBV4-1; D: .; size: .; J: TRBJ2-7; DNA: TGCGCCAGCAGCCAAGGAGGGGGCCTAGCGTACGAGCAGTACTTC; CDR3: CASSQGGGLAYEQYF
V: TRBV27; D: TRBD2; size: .; J: TRBJ2-3; DNA: TGTGCCAGCAGTGAACGGACTAGCGGGGGGCCCGGGTATACGCAGTATTTT; CDR3: CASSERTSGGPGYTQYF
V: TRBV29-1; D: .; size: .; J: TRBJ2-3; DNA: TGCAGCACTTCCCGACTAGGGGCCTCAGATACGCAGTATTTT; CDR3: CSTSRLGASDTQYF
V: TRBV5-4; D: TRBD1; size: .; J: TRBJ1-1; DNA: TGTGCCAGCAGCTCGGGACAGGGGGCCACTGAAGCTTTCTTT; CDR3: CASSSGQGATEAFF